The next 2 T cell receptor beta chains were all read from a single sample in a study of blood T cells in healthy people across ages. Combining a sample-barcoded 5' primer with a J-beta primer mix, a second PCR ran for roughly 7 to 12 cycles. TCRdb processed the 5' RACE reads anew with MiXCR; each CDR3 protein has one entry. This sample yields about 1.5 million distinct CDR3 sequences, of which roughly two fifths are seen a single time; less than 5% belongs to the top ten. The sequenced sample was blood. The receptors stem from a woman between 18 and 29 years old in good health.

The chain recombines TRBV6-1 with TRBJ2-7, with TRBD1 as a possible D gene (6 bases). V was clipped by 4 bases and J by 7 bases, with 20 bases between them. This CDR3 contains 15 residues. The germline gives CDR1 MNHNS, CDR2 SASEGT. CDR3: CASSGVQGPAEEQYF. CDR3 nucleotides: TGTGCCAGCAGTGGTGTACAGGGTCCCGCGGAAGAGCAGTACTTC.

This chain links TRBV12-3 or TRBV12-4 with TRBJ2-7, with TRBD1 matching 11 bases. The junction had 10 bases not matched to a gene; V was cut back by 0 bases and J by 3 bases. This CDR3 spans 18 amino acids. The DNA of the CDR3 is TGTGCCAGCAGTTTAGCGCGCTCACCGGGACAGGGGGGCTACGAGCAGTACTTC. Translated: CASSLARSPGQGGYEQYF.